Sequencing of this T cell receptor (beta chain) was carried out in a study of blood T cell repertoires in COVID-19. With 1 base clipped from V and 3 bases from J, the junction kept 7 bases outside the gene matches. This CDR3 has 16 residues. Per the germline V gene, CDR1 is SNHLY and CDR2 is FYNNEI. The table came from immunoSEQ multiplex PCR; TCRdb's copy has only in-frame clones and leaves some out. The repertoire holds roughly 320,000 clones, with 75% to 90% as singletons. The Seattle patients joined while their infection was active and were tracked longitudinally afterward. The receptor was derived from a woman between 50 and 59 years old with COVID-19, enrolled during active disease. Sequencing was performed on peripheral blood. The chain couples TRBV2 to TRBJ1-1; TRBD1 matches 8 bases. The CDR3 nucleotides read TGTGCCAGCAGTGAAGGGAGGACAGGGCGGGACACTGAAGCTTTCTTT. As protein: CASSEGRTGRDTEAFF.